Following are 7 T cell receptor beta chains from one sample sequenced in a study of cytomegalovirus exposure and HLA in healthy donors. The study ran its PCR with 60 Vbeta and 13 Jbeta primers. Sequenced by immunoSEQ multiplex PCR; TCRdb stores in-frame clones only, minus some. The table records roughly 240,000 clones, roughly 85% of them present only once. The sample taken for sequencing was PBMCs. The source of these receptors is a girl aged 2 to 9 in good health and CMV-seronegative.

The chain joins TRBV11-2 to TRBJ1-1; D is perhaps TRBD1 (5 bases). V was shortened by 5 bases and J by 6 bases, with 19 bases between the two germline ends. The CDR3 runs 15 residues. CDR1 and CDR2 (germline): SGHAT, FQNNGV. CDR3 loop: CASSHSQYRQPEAFF. CDR3 nucleotide sequence: TGTGCCAGCAGCCATTCCCAATACCGACAGCCTGAAGCTTTCTTT.

Comments on this clone: Additional DNA sequences in this sample encode the identical CDR3. J is TRBJ2-3 and V is TRBV9; possibly TRBD2 for D (6 bases). The CDR3 totals 15 residues. The V gene's germline CDR1 is SGDLS and CDR2 YYNGEE. Trimming shortened V by 0 bases and J by 0 bases, and 8 bases separated the two germline ends. The chain's CDR3 is CASSVASGSTDTQYF. CDR3 DNA: TGTGCCAGCAGCGTAGCCAGCGGGAGCACAGATACGCAGTATTTT.

Concerning this clone itself: Other DNA sequences of this sample code for an identical CDR3. The chain recombines TRBV4-1 with TRBJ2-1; D perhaps matches TRBD2 (5 bases). CDR3 length: 14 residues. CDR1 is MGHRA, CDR2 YSYEKL, per germline. Trimming took off 6 bases at V and 6 bases at J, with 15 bases between the two ends. The CDR3 protein is CASSPRDKGNEQFF. CDR3 coding DNA: TGCGCCAGCAGTCCCCGGGATAAGGGCAATGAGCAGTTCTTC.

J is TRBJ1-5 and V is TRBV5-1; maybe TRBD1 (5 bases). Germline V gene sequence: CDR1 SGHRS, CDR2 YFSETQ. The CDR3 extends over 14 amino acids. V lost 1 base, J lost 5 bases, and 10 bases lay in between. In DNA, the CDR3 is TGCGCCAGCAGCTTGTGGGGGGACGATCAGCCCCAGCATTTT. Amino acids: CASSLWGDDQPQHF. The full variable domain, completed using reference TRBV5-1 and TRBJ1-5, is KAGVTQTPRYLIKTRGQQVTLSCSPISGHRSVSWYQQTPGQGLQFLFEYFSETQRNKGNFPGRFSGRQFSNSRSEMNVSTLELGDSALYLCASSLWGDDQPQHFGDGTRLSIL.

This clone showed up just once. The V and J genes are TRBV14 and TRBJ2-7, with D possibly being TRBD1 (6 bases). Looked up from germline, CDR1 is SGHDN and CDR2 is FVKESK. The CDR3 runs to 13 residues. V lost 3 bases and J 3 bases, leaving 9 bases between the germline ends. CDR3 protein: CASSQVQGYEQYF. The CDR3 DNA sequence: TGTGCCAGCAGCCAGGTACAGGGCTACGAGCAGTACTTC.

The gene calls are TRBV25-1 and TRBJ2-1, with TRBD2 identical over 10 bases. CDR1 MGHDK and CDR2 SYGVNS come from the germline V gene. The CDR3 has 16 residues. Trimming cost V 2 bases and J 3 bases; bases outside gene matches: 4. The CDR3 is CASSEGASGSYNEQFF. DNA of the CDR3: TGTGCCAGCAGTGAAGGCGCTAGCGGGAGCTACAATGAGCAGTTCTTC.

This chain connects TRBV9 to TRBJ2-3, with D unresolved. V was cut by 3 bases and J by 2 bases, with 13 bases left in between. Germline V CDR1 and CDR2: SGDLS, YYNGEE. This CDR3 has 15 residues. The CDR3, as DNA: TGTGCCAGCAGCGACGGGTCCCTGACCACAGATACGCAGTATTTT. This gives the protein CASSDGSLTTDTQYF.